The T cell receptor (beta chain) described here comes from a study of technical replicates of blood from four donors. CDR3 length equals 14 residues. CDR1 and CDR2 from the germline V gene are SGHDT and YYEEEE. V lost 0 bases, J lost 5 bases, and 11 bases lay in between. Profiled with immunoSEQ multiplex PCR; TCRdb holds only in-frame clones, not every one. The sample lists tens of thousands of clones, roughly 90% occurring once. This clone was seen more than once but under ten times. The specimen sequenced was T cells isolated from PBMCs. This chain connects TRBV5-6 to TRBJ1-1; no clear D. This sequence originates from a human donor in good health. CDR3 coding DNA: TGTGCCAGCAGCTTGGGAATCGGGAGGACTGAAGCTTTCTTT. Encoded protein: CASSLGIGRTEAFF.